The 27 T cell receptor beta chains below were found in one sample sequenced in a study of cytomegalovirus exposure and HLA in healthy donors. Researchers ran the PCR with 60 Vbeta and 13 Jbeta primers. Libraries were prepared by immunoSEQ multiplex PCR; TCRdb keeps only in-frame clonotypes and omits some of them. Found here are under 200,000 clones, over 70% of them singletons; the top ten hold 5% to 7%. Sequencing was carried out using PBMCs. The source is a man aged 35 to 55 in good health and CMV-seronegative.

J is TRBJ2-3 and V is TRBV6-5, with TRBD1 matching 7 bases. V shed 5 bases and J 0 bases; nucleotides not matched to a gene: 5. CDR3 size: 15 residues. The V gene's germline CDR1 is MNHEY and CDR2 SVGAGI. The CDR3 nucleotides are TGTGCCAGCAGTCGACCGGGACAGAGCACAGATACGCAGTATTTT. It codes for CASSRPGQSTDTQYF.

In the case of this clone: The sample carries other DNA sequences with the same CDR3. The DNA of the CDR3 is TGTGCCAGCAGCTTGGCCAGGAACACTGAAGCTTTCTTT. Protein: CASSLARNTEAFF. V usage is TRBV7-2 and J usage is TRBJ1-1, with D uncertain. There are 13 residues in the CDR3. The V gene lost 3 bases and the J gene lost 1 base, with 6 bases spanning the gap. Germline V gene sequence: CDR1 SGHTA, CDR2 FQGNSA.

The rearrangement links TRBV10-3 to TRBJ1-1, with 7 bases aligning to TRBD1. The CDR3 loop spans 14 amino acids. Germline CDR1 and CDR2: ENHRY and SYGVKD. With 6 bases clipped from V and 0 bases from J, the junction kept 4 bases outside the gene matches. The CDR3 nucleotides are TGTGCCATCAGACAGGGGTTCATGAACACTGAAGCTTTCTTT. This encodes CAIRQGFMNTEAFF.

V gene TRBV2 combines with J gene TRBJ2-7, with TRBD1 as a possible D gene (6 bases). There are 12 residues in the CDR3. Trimming took 7 bases from V and 2 from J, leaving 9 bases between them. Germline V gene lookup returns CDR1 SNHLY and CDR2 FYNNEI. This CDR3 reads CASKSGAYEQYF. The CDR3 DNA sequence: TGTGCCAGCAAGTCAGGGGCCTACGAGCAGTACTTC.

This sequence joins TRBV11-3 and TRBJ1-3, with 12 bases identical to TRBD1. V shed 5 bases, J shed 8 bases, and the junction held 7 bases outside the gene matches. Germline CDR1 is SGHNT and CDR2 is YENEEA. The CDR3 extends over 15 amino acids. As DNA, the CDR3 is TGTGCCAGCAGCCCGCAGGGACAGGGGGCCGACACCATATATTTT. Translated, it gives CASSPQGQGADTIYF. Combining the CDR3 with reference TRBV11-3 and TRBJ1-3 gives the whole variable domain EAGVVQSPRYKIIEKKQPVAFWCNPISGHNTLYWYLQNLGQGPELLIRYENEEAVDDSQLPKDRFSAERLKGVDSTLKIQPAELGDSAVYLCASSPQGQGADTIYFGEGSWLTVV.

This chain uses TRBV4-1 with TRBJ2-1; D possibly corresponds to TRBD2 (6 bases). CDR3 length: 15 residues. Trimming removed 0 bases from V and 7 bases from J, with 13 bases in between. Germline-derived CDR1 and CDR2 are MGHRA and YSYEKL. The CDR3, as DNA: TGCGCCAGCAGCCAAGAGCGGGATTTGGGGAATGAGCAGTTCTTC. Its translation is CASSQERDLGNEQFF.

V is TRBV4-1 and J is TRBJ1-2; 8 nucleotides match TRBD1. CDR3 length: 15 amino acids. Germline V lookup: CDR1 MGHRA, CDR2 YSYEKL. V shed 1 base and J 3 bases; nucleotides not matched to a gene: 4. CDR3 sequence (DNA): TGCGCCAGCAGCCAAGCCCAGGGGGCGGACTATGGCTACACCTTC. This codes for CASSQAQGADYGYTF.

This clone came up once. The J gene is TRBJ2-1, the V gene TRBV5-4; 12 bases line up with TRBD2. Germline CDR1 SGHNT, CDR2 YYREEE (reference sequence). This CDR3 is 15 amino acids long. V trimming: 5 bases; J trimming: 8 bases; junction bases outside the gene matches: 8. CDR3 in amino acids: CASSVGPSGGDEQFF. CDR3 in DNA: TGTGCCAGCAGTGTGGGGCCTAGCGGGGGGGATGAGCAGTTCTTC.

V is TRBV18 and J is TRBJ2-1; 7 positions agree with TRBD2. The V segment lost 3 bases and the J segment 2 bases; nucleotides outside the gene matches: 13. Germline loops: CDR1 KGHSH, CDR2 LQKENI. The CDR3 runs 18 residues. CDR3 protein: CASSPLRRSGNAYNEQFF. The CDR3 DNA is TGTGCCAGCTCACCGCTGAGACGGAGCGGGAACGCCTACAATGAGCAGTTCTTC.

Here the CDR3 reads CASSVEYNYNTEAFF. In DNA, the CDR3 is TGTGCCAGCAGCGTAGAATACAATTATAACACTGAAGCTTTCTTT. The rearrangement joins TRBV9 to TRBJ1-1, with D uncertain. Trimming left V 0 bases short and J 2 bases short, with 11 bases between. Germline V gene lookup returns CDR1 SGDLS and CDR2 YYNGEE. The CDR3 is made up of 15 amino acids. The whole variable domain, remainder taken from reference TRBV9 and TRBJ1-1, is DSGVTQTPKHLITATGQRVTLRCSPRSGDLSVYWYQQSLDQGLQFLIQYYNGEERAKGNILERFSAQQFPDLHSELNLSSLELGDSALYFCASSVEYNYNTEAFFGQGTRLTVV.

This clone turned up a few times. The chain is built from TRBV10-3 and TRBJ2-7, with TRBD2 matching 13 bases. The CDR3 spans 17 residues. Germline trimming cut 3 bases from V and 1 base from J; bases unmatched to any gene: 6. Germline CDR1 ENHRY, CDR2 SYGVKD. The CDR3 nucleotides are TGTGCCATCAGTGACCCCGGGACTAGCGGGGCTTCCTACGAGCAGTACTTC. Amino acid sequence: CAISDPGTSGASYEQYF.

V gene TRBV18 combines with J gene TRBJ1-2, with TRBD1 matching 8 bases. The germline V gene has CDR1 KGHSH and CDR2 LQKENI. V lost 5 bases and J lost 6; bases outside the gene matches: 5. The CDR3 loop spans 13 amino acids. This chain's CDR3 is CASSKDRGHGYTF. CDR3 DNA sequence: TGTGCCAGCTCAAAAGACAGGGGCCATGGCTACACCTTC. The entire variable domain, with the rest obtained from reference TRBV18 and TRBJ1-2, is as follows: NAGVMQNPRHLVRRRGQEARLRCSPMKGHSHVYWYRQLPEEGLKFMVYLQKENIIDESGMPKERFSAEFPKEGPSILRIQQVVRGDSAAYFCASSKDRGHGYTFGSGTRLTVV.

The chain links TRBV11-1 to TRBJ2-1; TRBD2 aligns across 9 bases. The CDR3 spans 14 residues. CDR1 SGHAT and CDR2 FQDESV come from the germline V gene (reference sequence). Trimming cost V 2 bases and J 7 bases; bases outside gene matches: 3. The CDR3, as DNA: TGTGCCAGCAGCTTATCGGGACTAGCAAATGAGCAGTTCTTC. Translated: CASSLSGLANEQFF.

The chain joins TRBV5-1 to TRBJ1-4, with TRBD1 identical over 8 bases. Unmatched junction bases numbered 3, after V lost 3 bases and J lost 5 bases. CDR1 is SGHRS, CDR2 YFSETQ, per germline. CDR3 length equals 14 residues. CDR3 amino acids: CASSSTGGNEKLFF. The CDR3 DNA follows: TGCGCCAGCAGCTCAACAGGGGGGAATGAAAAACTGTTTTTT.

This rearrangement joins TRBV6-5 to TRBJ2-3, with a tentative D call TRBD2 (6 bases). CDR1 is MNHEY and CDR2 is SVGAGI in the germline V gene. The germline V and J ends were trimmed by 2 bases and 0 bases, with 9 bases remaining between them. The CDR3 runs to 15 residues. The CDR3 DNA reads TGTGCCAGCAGTTACGACGGGACTAGCACAGATACGCAGTATTTT. Protein sequence: CASSYDGTSTDTQYF.

V is TRBV2 and J is TRBJ1-6; 7 positions agree with TRBD1. Unmatched junction bases numbered 11, after V lost 6 bases and J lost 9 bases. Germline values: CDR1 SNHLY, CDR2 FYNNEI. This CDR3 has 15 amino acids. CDR3 sequence (DNA): TGTGCCAGCAGCCGGGGACAGCAGAGGGTTTCACCCCTCCACTTT. It specifies CASSRGQQRVSPLHF.

The rearrangement uses TRBV9 and TRBJ2-1, with 11 bases identical to TRBD2. CDR1 and CDR2 (germline): SGDLS, YYNGEE. The CDR3 contains 19 residues. With 2 bases clipped from V and 0 bases from J, the junction kept 10 bases outside the gene matches. The CDR3 nucleotides are TGTGCCAGCAGCGTCACCGGGACTAGCGGAGTGTACTCCTACAATGAGCAGTTCTTC. Its translation: CASSVTGTSGVYSYNEQFF.

V usage is TRBV4-3 and J usage is TRBJ2-7; 10 bases agree with TRBD2. Germline values: CDR1 LGHNA, CDR2 YSLEER. CDR3 length: 15 residues. V dropped 4 bases and J dropped 0; count of bases not matched to a gene: 3. DNA of the CDR3: TGCGCCAGCAGCCTCGGGACTAGCGCCTCCTACGAGCAGTACTTC. This codes for CASSLGTSASYEQYF.

The V and J genes are TRBV12-1 and TRBJ2-3; TRBD1 is the table's D call, not checked against the DNA. TRBV12-1 is a documented pseudogene. This CDR3 region has 13 residues. The CDR3 loop is CASSVGQPDTQYF. CDR3 sequence (DNA): TGTGCCAGCAGCGTGGGACAACCAGATACGCAGTATTTT.

The V gene is TRBV5-6, the J gene TRBJ2-1; 8 positions agree with TRBD1. This CDR3 region has 16 residues. Trimming removed 4 bases from V and 4 bases from J; junction bases left unmatched: 10. Per the germline V gene, CDR1 is SGHDT and CDR2 is YYEEEE. For the CDR3, the DNA is TGTGCCAGCAGCCACCGGACAGGGATGCTATACAATGAGCAGTTCTTC. It is translated as CASSHRTGMLYNEQFF.

The V gene is TRBV2, the J gene TRBJ1-6, with a weak D call TRBD1 (5 bases). Deletions cut 5 bases from V and 4 bases from J, with 12 bases between. Germline-derived CDR1 and CDR2 are SNHLY and FYNNEI. The CDR3 has 15 amino acids. CDR3 nucleotides: TGTGCCAGCAGTCTTTACAGGCCTTATAATTCACCCCTCCACTTT. Amino acid sequence: CASSLYRPYNSPLHF.

The chain employs TRBV7-2 and TRBJ2-5, with unresolved D. Trimming cost V 5 bases and J 5 bases, with 12 bases left between them. CDR1 and CDR2 from the germline V gene are SGHTA and FQGNSA. The CDR3 runs 13 residues. The CDR3 loop reads CASSPVGRETQYF. The DNA of the CDR3 is TGTGCCAGCAGCCCAGTCGGCAGGGAGACCCAGTACTTC.

This sequence joins TRBV18 and TRBJ1-1; D unresolved. Germline values: CDR1 KGHSH, CDR2 LQKENI. This CDR3 has 14 residues. V was cut by 1 base and J by 4 bases, with 10 bases left in between. CDR3 nucleotides: TGTGCCAGCTCACCACTGGTCGGAGGCACTGAAGCTTTCTTT. The encoded protein is CASSPLVGGTEAFF.

The chain uses TRBV2 and TRBJ2-1; 9 positions agree with TRBD1. Looked up from germline, CDR1 is SNHLY and CDR2 is FYNNEI. There are 15 residues in the CDR3. After removal of 4 bases from V and 4 bases from J, the junction contained 5 bases not matched to a gene. The CDR3 DNA sequence: TGTGCCAGCAGTGGAGGGACAGGGATATACAATGAGCAGTTCTTC. Encoded protein: CASSGGTGIYNEQFF. Based on the CDR3 plus reference TRBV2 and TRBJ2-1, the full variable domain is EPEVTQTPSHQVTQMGQEVILRCVPISNHLYFYWYRQILGQKVEFLVSFYNNEISEKSEIFDDQFSVERPDGSNFTLKIRSTKLEDSAMYFCASSGGTGIYNEQFFGPGTRLTVL.

This chain uses TRBV7-2 with TRBJ2-7; no clear D gene. In germline, CDR1 is SGHTA, CDR2 FQGNSA. The V gene lost 7 bases and the J gene lost 0 bases, with 10 bases spanning the gap. This CDR3 is 13 amino acids long. The CDR3 DNA follows: TGTGCCAGCACCAACCTCTACTCCTACGAGCAGTACTTC. It yields the protein CASTNLYSYEQYF.

This clone was seen just once. The J gene is TRBJ1-2, the V gene TRBV6-5; TRBD1 matches at 7 bases. The CDR3 loop spans 13 amino acids. V lost 2 bases to trimming and J lost 6 bases; unmatched junction nucleotides: 3. CDR1 MNHEY and CDR2 SVGAGI come from the germline V gene. CDR3 in amino acids: CASSYRRGDGYTF. The CDR3 nucleotides are TGTGCCAGCAGTTACCGCAGGGGGGATGGCTACACCTTC.

The count of this clone is one. This rearrangement joins TRBV30 to TRBJ1-2, with TRBD1 identical over 10 bases. The CDR3 spans 13 residues. V trimming: 2 bases; J trimming: 8 bases; junction bases outside the gene matches: 5. CDR1 is GTSNPN, CDR2 SVGIG, per germline (reference sequence). The CDR3 sequence is CAWSQGQGEGYTF. CDR3 nucleotides: TGTGCCTGGAGTCAAGGACAGGGGGAAGGCTACACCTTC.